Listed here are 16 T cell receptor beta chains from one sample, sequenced in a study of T cell responses to AZD1222 COVID-19 vaccine. Profiling relied on immunoSEQ multiplex PCR, and the TCRdb table lists in-frame clones only, not all of them. The sample contains about 110,000 clones, roughly 84% of which appear only once. This sample comprised peripheral blood, obtained on day 0 of AZD1222 vaccination. The receptor set was obtained from an adult in good health.

The count of this clone is one. The chain combines TRBV12-5 with TRBJ1-6, with 11 bases matching TRBD1. The V segment lost 5 bases and the J segment 0 bases; nucleotides outside the gene matches: 9. This CDR3 is 19 amino acids long. Germline V gene lookup returns CDR1 LGHNT and CDR2 FRNRAP. CDR3 DNA: TGTGCTAGTGGTCCCGGGACAGGGGGTTCTAGCTCCTATAATTCACCCCTCCACTTT. As protein: CASGPGTGGSSSYNSPLHF.

The chain combines TRBV7-9 with TRBJ2-3; possibly TRBD1 or TRBD2 for D (5 bases each). CDR1 and CDR2 from the germline V gene are SEHNR and FQNEAQ (reference sequence). The CDR3 sequence is 16 residues long. Trimming stripped 1 base from V and 2 bases from J, with 13 bases between. In DNA form, the CDR3 reads TGTGCCAGCAGCTTAGGGGCCGGGACGTACACAGATACGCAGTATTTT. Its translation: CASSLGAGTYTDTQYF.

The chain links TRBV27 to TRBJ2-7; TRBD1 matches 7 bases. J gave up 5 bases and V 5 bases, and 6 bases lay outside the gene matches. This CDR3 is built from 13 residues. Per germline, CDR1 MNHEY and CDR2 SMNVEV (reference sequence). The CDR3 loop is CASSVTGSDEQYV. The CDR3 DNA is TGTGCCAGCAGTGTGACAGGGTCCGACGAGCAGTACGTC.

The V call is TRBV5-1, the J call TRBJ2-1; 8 bases fit TRBD2. V was pared by 4 bases and J by 1 base, with 4 bases of the junction left unmatched. The CDR3 is 15 amino acids. The germline V gene has CDR1 SGHRS and CDR2 YFSETQ. CDR3 sequence reads: CASSPTSVSYNEQFF. CDR3 DNA: TGCGCCAGCAGCCCGACTAGCGTGTCCTACAATGAGCAGTTCTTC.

The rearrangement links TRBV5-1 to TRBJ1-4; TRBD1 matches at 7 bases. After removal of 4 bases from V and 8 bases from J, the junction contained 11 bases not matched to a gene. There are 15 residues in the CDR3. Germline assignment: CDR1 SGHRS and CDR2 YFSETQ. The CDR3 coding sequence is TGCGCCAGCAGCCCCAACCGGGACAGACGGGAAAAACTGTTTTTT. Translated: CASSPNRDRREKLFF. The full variable domain, completed using reference TRBV5-1 and TRBJ1-4, is KAGVTQTPRYLIKTRGQQVTLSCSPISGHRSVSWYQQTPGQGLQFLFEYFSETQRNKGNFPGRFSGRQFSNSRSEMNVSTLELGDSALYLCASSPNRDRREKLFFGSGTQLSVL.

The gene calls are TRBV5-6 and TRBJ1-2; D might be TRBD1 (6 bases). V dropped 5 bases and J dropped 1 base, with 15 bases sitting between them. The CDR3 has 15 residues. CDR1 SGHDT and CDR2 YYEEEE come from the germline V gene. The CDR3 DNA sequence: TGTGCCAGCAGACCCGGACAGACCAGTAACTATGGCTACACCTTC. Translated, it gives CASRPGQTSNYGYTF.

The chain carries TRBV5-3 and TRBJ1-4, with D maybe TRBD1 (5 bases). TRBV5-3 is treated as an ORF (open reading frame) with a function not yet certain. V lost 8 bases and J lost 8, with 16 bases in between. The CDR3 covers 13 residues. CDR3 coding DNA: TGTGCCAGTCATGGGGCGGGTAACGAAAAACTGTTTTTT. Translating it yields CASHGAGNEKLFF.

The V and J genes are TRBV9 and TRBJ1-2; 7 bases match TRBD1. From germline, CDR1 is SGDLS and CDR2 YYNGEE. Unmatched junction bases numbered 11, after V lost 3 bases and J lost 6 bases. This CDR3 comprises 15 residues. The CDR3 protein is CASSASTGLIDGYTF. The CDR3 bases are TGTGCCAGCAGCGCCTCGACAGGGCTTATTGATGGCTACACCTTC.

This clone was recorded once. The V call is TRBV7-6, the J call TRBJ1-2; 8 nucleotides match TRBD1. After removal of 3 bases from V and 0 bases from J, the junction contained 6 bases not matched to a gene. The CDR3 has 16 amino acids. Looked up from germline, CDR1 is SGHVS and CDR2 is FNYEAQ. CDR3 protein: CASSLARGLSNYGYTF. In nucleotides, the CDR3 is TGTGCCAGCAGCTTGGCCAGGGGGCTTTCTAACTATGGCTACACCTTC.

The gene calls are TRBV3-1 (or the pseudogene TRBV3-2) and TRBJ1-1, with 7 bases lining up with TRBD1. CDR1 is LGHDT, CDR2 YNNKEL, per germline (reference sequence). The junction had 13 bases not matched to a gene; V was cut back by 5 bases and J by 7 bases. The CDR3 covers 15 residues. The CDR3 region is CASSRQPGQQFEAFF. CDR3 coding DNA: TGTGCCAGCAGCAGGCAACCGGGACAGCAGTTTGAAGCTTTCTTT.

V usage is TRBV5-1 and J usage is TRBJ1-1; D unresolved. The CDR3 length is 15 residues. CDR1 is SGHRS, CDR2 YFSETQ, per germline. Between the trimmed V and J ends, which lost 2 bases and 1 base, there was a span of 12 bases. This chain's CDR3 is CASSFGSPSNTEAFF. CDR3 sequence (DNA): TGCGCCAGCAGCTTTGGGAGCCCATCGAACACTGAAGCTTTCTTT.

The V gene is TRBV13, the J gene TRBJ1-4, with D perhaps TRBD1 (5 bases). Germline assignment: CDR1 PRHDT and CDR2 FYEKMQ (reference sequence). The V end was cut by 5 bases, the J end by 7 bases, with 17 bases between. This CDR3 has 15 amino acids. CDR3 in DNA: TGTGCCAGCAGCCCCCTGAAGGGGCTCGGTGAAAAACTGTTTTTT. Its translation is CASSPLKGLGEKLFF. Supplemented by reference TRBV13 and TRBJ1-4, the full variable domain reads AAGVIQSPRHLIKEKRETATLKCYPIPRHDTVYWYQQGPGQDPQFLISFYEKMQSDKGSIPDRFSAQQFSDYHSELNMSSLELGDSALYFCASSPLKGLGEKLFFGSGTQLSVL.

The chain joins TRBV30 to TRBJ2-7, with 9 bases identical to TRBD1. The CDR3 contains 14 residues. In germline, CDR1 is GTSNPN, CDR2 SVGIG (reference sequence). The V gene end was trimmed by 3 bases and the J gene end by 2 bases; junction bases not matched to a gene: 5. CDR3 residues: CAWRGTGSTYEQYF. The DNA of the CDR3 is TGTGCCTGGAGGGGGACAGGGTCGACCTACGAGCAGTACTTC.

The chain is built from TRBV11-2 and TRBJ1-6, with 9 bases aligning to TRBD1. This CDR3 is 15 amino acids long. Germline-derived CDR1 and CDR2 are SGHAT and FQNNGV. The V gene end was trimmed by 4 bases and the J gene end by 10 bases; junction bases not matched to a gene: 8. The CDR3 here is CASSSYRGLRSPLHF. CDR3 in DNA: TGTGCCAGCAGCTCCTACAGGGGGCTGAGATCACCCCTCCACTTT. Full variable domain (rest looked up from reference TRBV11-2 and TRBJ1-6): EAGVAQSPRYKIIEKRQSVAFWCNPISGHATLYWYQQILGQGPKLLIQFQNNGVVDDSQLPKDRFSAERLKGVDSTLKIQPAKLEDSAVYLCASSSYRGLRSPLHFGNGTRLTVT.

This chain connects TRBV7-3 to TRBJ1-6; tentative D call: TRBD1 (5 bases). Between the trimmed V and J ends, which lost 0 bases and 7 bases, there was a span of 10 bases. The CDR3 extends over 15 amino acids. Germline loops: CDR1 SGHTA, CDR2 FQGTGA. CDR3 sequence (DNA): TGTGCCAGCAGCTTAACAGGGGTGGACAATTCACCCCTCCACTTT. It encodes CASSLTGVDNSPLHF.

The chain couples TRBV19 to TRBJ2-2, with D perhaps given as TRBD1 or TRBD2 (7 bases each). CDR1 and CDR2 (germline): LNHDA, SQIVND (reference sequence). The CDR3 length is 14 residues. Trimming stripped 6 bases from V and 5 bases from J, with 13 bases between. CDR3 residues: CASSPGGGTGELFF. CDR3 nucleotide sequence: TGTGCCAGTAGCCCAGGGGGAGGGACCGGGGAGCTGTTTTTT. Based on the CDR3 plus reference TRBV19 and TRBJ2-2, the full variable domain is DGGITQSPKYLFRKEGQNVTLSCEQNLNHDAMYWYRQDPGQGLRLIYYSQIVNDFQKGDIAEGYSVSREKKESFPLTVTSAQKNPTAFYLCASSPGGGTGELFFGEGSRLTVL.